These T cell receptor beta chains were read from a single sample in a study of OX40 agonist ivuxolimab in advanced cancers. The repertoire was sequenced with immunoSEQ multiplex PCR; TCRdb's copy has only in-frame clones and lacks some. The sample consists of approximately 74,000 clones, approximately 93% of them appearing once. Sequenced here: CD4+ or CD8+ T cells sorted from blood, sampled in a trial of the OX40 agonist ivuxolimab. The receptors were sampled from an adult with an advanced solid tumor such as melanoma, head and neck, liver or kidney cancer. Both conserved end residues are part of each CDR3. The order of the fields is V gene, J gene, clone size, D gene, CDR3 DNA, CDR3 protein. A D gene is named only where the DNA matches it firmly. Part of the rows lack a size; the others show once, few, many or a class for expanded clones.

V: TRBV6-1
J: TRBJ1-3
size: -
D: TRBD1
DNA: TGTGCCAGCAGTGAACTTAGGGGGCGAGGAGGAAACACCATATATTTT
CDR3: CASSELRGRGGNTIYF

V: TRBV2
J: TRBJ2-6
size: once
D: TRBD1
DNA: TGTGCCAGCAACCGGGACAGGGGGCCCTCTGGGGCCAACGTCCTGACTTTC
CDR3: CASNRDRGPSGANVLTF

V: TRBV5-1
J: TRBJ1-4
size: once
D: TRBD1
DNA: TGCGCCAGCAGCTCCGGACAGGGGGGACGAGCAACTAATGAAAAACTGTTTTTT
CDR3: CASSSGQGGRATNEKLFF

V: TRBV19
J: TRBJ2-2
size: -
D: TRBD1
DNA: TGTGCCAGTAGGGTGACAGGGATTGGGACCGGGGAGCTGTTTTTT
CDR3: CASRVTGIGTGELFF

V: TRBV29-1
J: TRBJ2-7
size: -
D: -
DNA: TGCAGCGTCGGACAGTCGGCCTACGAGCAGTACTTC
CDR3: CSVGQSAYEQYF

V: TRBV20-1
J: TRBJ2-5
size: -
D: -
DNA: TGCAGTGCTGGCTCTCAAGAGACCCAGTACTTC
CDR3: CSAGSQETQYF

V: TRBV19
J: TRBJ2-6
size: -
D: -
DNA: TGTGCCAGCCGAAACTCTGGGGCCAACGTCCTGACTTTC
CDR3: CASRNSGANVLTF

V: TRBV6-6
J: TRBJ2-7
size: -
D: -
DNA: TGTGCCAGCACCGGACTCGCGGAATACTACGAGCAGTACTTC
CDR3: CASTGLAEYYEQYF

V: TRBV7-6
J: TRBJ2-7
size: -
D: -
DNA: TGTGCCAGCAGCTTAGTCGGGGGGCAGGGGGCTAGAGAGCAGTACTTC
CDR3: CASSLVGGQGAREQYF

V: TRBV27
J: TRBJ1-3
size: -
D: -
DNA: TGTGCCAGCAGTTTATTCCAGGGGAATGGAAACACCATATATTTT
CDR3: CASSLFQGNGNTIYF

V: TRBV6-5
J: TRBJ2-1
size: -
D: -
DNA: TGTGCCAGCAGCCTAGGGTTGGGGCCTTACAATGAGCAGTTCTTC
CDR3: CASSLGLGPYNEQFF

V: TRBV28
J: TRBJ2-7
size: -
D: -
DNA: TGTGCCAGCAGAACATCGAGTGGGGGCAACCACGAGCAGTACTTC
CDR3: CASRTSSGGNHEQYF

V: TRBV6-5
J: TRBJ1-3
size: -
D: TRBD1
DNA: TGTGCCAGCACCAGGGGGGACAAACAAAACACCATATATTTT
CDR3: CASTRGDKQNTIYF

V: TRBV6-1
J: TRBJ2-7
size: -
D: -
DNA: TGTGCCAGCAACGAGCAGTACTTC
CDR3: CASNEQYF

V: TRBV5-4
J: TRBJ2-6
size: -
D: TRBD2
DNA: TGTGCCAGCAGTCTGAAGCGGGAGGTTACCAACGTCCTGACTTTC
CDR3: CASSLKREVTNVLTF

V: TRBV4-1
J: TRBJ2-1
size: -
D: -
DNA: TGCGCCAGCAGCCCAGTACAGGTTCGGGGGGAGCAGTTCTTC
CDR3: CASSPVQVRGEQFF

V: TRBV2
J: TRBJ1-1
size: -
D: -
DNA: TGTGCCAGCAGTGAAGGGGCGGTTGAAGCTTTCTTT
CDR3: CASSEGAVEAFF

V: TRBV18
J: TRBJ2-7
size: -
D: -
DNA: TGTGCCAGCTCACTTTCGACAGGGAGGAACGAGCAGTACTTC
CDR3: CASSLSTGRNEQYF

V: TRBV2
J: TRBJ2-5
size: -
D: -
DNA: TGTGCCAGCAGTGCGGGTCTGAAAGAGACCCAGTACTTC
CDR3: CASSAGLKETQYF

V: TRBV6-1
J: TRBJ1-2
size: -
D: TRBD1
DNA: TGTGCCAGCAGGGTACAGGGGTCCTATGGCTACACCTTC
CDR3: CASRVQGSYGYTF

V: TRBV2
J: TRBJ2-1
size: -
D: TRBD2
DNA: TGTGCCAGCAGTGATGCGGGAGGGAATGAGCAGTTCTTC
CDR3: CASSDAGGNEQFF

V: TRBV7-3
J: TRBJ2-1
size: -
D: TRBD2
DNA: TGTGCCAGCAGTGCTAGCGGGTCGAATGAGCAGTTCTTC
CDR3: CASSASGSNEQFF

V: TRBV9
J: TRBJ1-5
size: -
D: -
DNA: TGTGCCAGCAGCGTAGAAGACAACACCAATCAGCCCCAGCATTTT
CDR3: CASSVEDNTNQPQHF

V: TRBV5-1
J: TRBJ2-7
size: -
D: TRBD2
DNA: TGCGCCAGCAAATTTATAGCGGGAAGTGGATACGAGCAGTACTTC
CDR3: CASKFIAGSGYEQYF

V: TRBV7-3
J: TRBJ2-1
size: -
D: TRBD2
DNA: TGTGCCAGCAGCTTAAACGGGAGGGCCCTTCAGTTCTTC
CDR3: CASSLNGRALQFF

V: TRBV18
J: TRBJ1-5
size: -
D: -
DNA: TGTGCCAGCTCACCACGGGGGGATACTCAGCCCCAGCATTTT
CDR3: CASSPRGDTQPQHF

V: TRBV6-1
J: TRBJ1-4
size: once
D: -
DNA: TGTGCCAGCAGTGAACGCCGGTCTTTGGGGGTTGGGAATGAAAAACTGTTTTTT
CDR3: CASSERRSLGVGNEKLFF

V: TRBV5-6
J: TRBJ2-7
size: -
D: TRBD2
DNA: TGTGCCAGCAGCCCGGGGGGAGTGTACGAGCAGTACTTC
CDR3: CASSPGGVYEQYF

V: TRBV29-1
J: TRBJ1-2
size: -
D: -
DNA: TGCAGCGTTGATCTGGGGGCCGGCTATGGCTACACCTTC
CDR3: CSVDLGAGYGYTF

V: TRBV6-1
J: TRBJ2-7
size: -
D: -
DNA: TGTGCCAGCAGTGAATTTGAGACTACCACCTACGAGCAGTACTTC
CDR3: CASSEFETTTYEQYF

V: TRBV10-1
J: TRBJ2-2
size: -
D: -
DNA: TGCGCCAGCAGTGAGTCAGGGCTAGCCTCCGGGGAGCTGTTTTTT
CDR3: CASSESGLASGELFF

V: TRBV19
J: TRBJ2-7
size: -
D: TRBD2
DNA: TGTGCCAGTAGTATACTAGCGGGAGACGAGCAGTACTTC
CDR3: CASSILAGDEQYF

V: TRBV19
J: TRBJ2-3
size: once
D: -
DNA: TGTGCCAGTAGTGTAAATAGCGGAGGCACAGATACGCAGTATTTT
CDR3: CASSVNSGGTDTQYF

V: TRBV19
J: TRBJ1-1
size: -
D: -
DNA: TGTGCCAGTAGTATTGTTAGGACAGTGAACACTGAAGCTTTCTTT
CDR3: CASSIVRTVNTEAFF

V: TRBV7-9
J: TRBJ2-4
size: once
D: -
DNA: TGTGCCAGCAGCTTAGGGTCAGCTCTAGCCAAAAACATTCAGTACTTC
CDR3: CASSLGSALAKNIQYF

V: TRBV5-1
J: TRBJ2-3
size: -
D: -
DNA: TGCGCCAGCAGCCCCGGGTCTAGCGAGTCAGATACGCAGTATTTT
CDR3: CASSPGSSESDTQYF

V: TRBV19
J: TRBJ2-1
size: -
D: TRBD2
DNA: TGTGCCAGTAAAGGGGGGGCCGGGACTAGCGGTTTTCACTCCTACAATGAGCAGTTCTTC
CDR3: CASKGGAGTSGFHSYNEQFF

V: TRBV10-3
J: TRBJ2-2
size: -
D: TRBD2
DNA: TGTGCCATCACCAGACTAGCGGGAGGAGTCGGAACCGGGGAGCTGTTTTTT
CDR3: CAITRLAGGVGTGELFF

V: TRBV15
J: TRBJ2-5
size: -
D: -
DNA: TGTGCCACTAAACCCGGGGGACGGGAGACCCAGTACTTC
CDR3: CATKPGGRETQYF